Shown below are 8 T cell receptor beta chains from a single sample sequenced in a study of blood T cells in healthy people across ages. Through a sample-barcoded 5' primer and a J-beta primer mix, a second PCR was run for about 6 to 11 cycles. Using its own MiXCR run on the 5' RACE reads, TCRdb lists one record per CDR3 protein. The sample lists hundreds of thousands of distinct CDR3 sequences, approximately 30% occurring once. The sequencing sample was made of blood. These receptors originate from a woman older than 75 in good health.

About this clonotype itself: One junction end disagrees with the germline gene, perhaps due to a read error. The chain is built from TRBV7-2 and TRBJ2-7, with 7 nucleotides matching TRBD2. In germline, CDR1 is SGHTA, CDR2 FQGNSA. The CDR3 runs to 16 residues. The CDR3: CVSSLSGARVLDEQYF. CDR3 DNA sequence: TGTGTCAGCAGCTTAAGCGGGGCTAGGGTCCTAGACGAGCAGTACTTC.

This clonotype has just a few counts. The genes are TRBV6-1 and TRBJ2-2; TRBD2 agrees at 10 bases. J gave up 1 base and V 6 bases, and 5 bases lay outside the gene matches. The CDR3 has 16 amino acids. Germline CDR1 is MNHNS and CDR2 is SASEGT. CDR3: CASRPVAGGNTGELFF. The CDR3, as DNA: TGTGCCAGCAGACCAGTAGCGGGGGGGAACACCGGGGAGCTGTTTTTT.

This rearrangement joins TRBV7-8 to TRBJ2-1; unclear D gene. The DNA end favors TRBJ2-7, so the J call may be wrong. This CDR3 is built from 15 residues. Germline CDR1 and CDR2: SGHVS and FQNEAQ. CDR3 amino acids: CASSPRISSYNEQYF. DNA for the CDR3: TGTGCCAGCAGCCCCCGCATCAGCTCCTACAATGAGCAGTACTTC.

This clonotype was found many times. The rearrangement uses TRBV6-5 and TRBJ1-2, with 8 bases matching TRBD1. With V trimmed by 2 bases and J by 7 bases, 3 bases remained unmatched. Germline V CDR1 and CDR2: MNHEY, SVGAGI. The CDR3 length is 13 residues. The CDR3 region is CASSYLTGGGYTF. The CDR3 DNA sequence: TGTGCCAGCAGTTACCTAACAGGGGGTGGCTACACCTTC.

Ten or more counts support this clonotype. This chain links TRBV20-1 with TRBJ1-2; D call uncertain. V was pared by 5 bases and J by 4 bases, with 14 bases between. The CDR3 runs 13 residues. Germline assignment: CDR1 DFQATT and CDR2 SNEGSKA (reference sequence). CDR3 DNA: TGCAGTGCTGGGCGAGGACTGACCTATGGCTACACCTTC. It specifies CSAGRGLTYGYTF.

This clonotype was detected ten times or more. The genes are TRBV5-1 and TRBJ2-5; D call uncertain. The germline V gene encodes CDR1 SGHRS and CDR2 YFSETQ. V was trimmed by 1 base and J by 5 bases, leaving 15 bases between them. The CDR3 has 15 residues. CDR3 sequence reads: CASSLRSGIGETQYF. CDR3 coding DNA: TGCGCCAGCAGCTTGCGGAGTGGGATCGGGGAGACCCAGTACTTC. Looking up the rest from reference TRBV5-1 and TRBJ2-5 gives the full variable domain: KAGVTQTPRYLIKTRGQQVTLSCSPISGHRSVSWYQQTPGQGLQFLFEYFSETQRNKGNFPGRFSGRQFSNSRSEMNVSTLELGDSALYLCASSLRSGIGETQYFGPGTRLLVL.

This clonotype occurred many times. The J gene is TRBJ1-2, the V gene TRBV20-1; 8 positions agree with TRBD1. V lost 4 bases, J lost 5 bases, and 12 bases stayed unmatched. Per germline, CDR1 DFQATT and CDR2 SNEGSKA (reference sequence). This CDR3 contains 15 residues. CDR3 sequence reads: CSANRRDRPTYGYTF. In DNA form, the CDR3 reads TGCAGTGCTAACCGAAGGGACAGGCCTACTTATGGCTACACCTTC.

The J gene is TRBJ1-2, the V gene TRBV9; D possibly corresponds to TRBD1 (6 bases). This CDR3 has 14 residues. V gave up 4 bases and J gave up 3 bases, with 13 bases separating them. Germline V lookup: CDR1 SGDLS, CDR2 YYNGEE. DNA of the CDR3: TGTGCCAGCAGCCCAGGGGAGGGCTACTATGGCTACACCTTC. It is translated as CASSPGEGYYGYTF.